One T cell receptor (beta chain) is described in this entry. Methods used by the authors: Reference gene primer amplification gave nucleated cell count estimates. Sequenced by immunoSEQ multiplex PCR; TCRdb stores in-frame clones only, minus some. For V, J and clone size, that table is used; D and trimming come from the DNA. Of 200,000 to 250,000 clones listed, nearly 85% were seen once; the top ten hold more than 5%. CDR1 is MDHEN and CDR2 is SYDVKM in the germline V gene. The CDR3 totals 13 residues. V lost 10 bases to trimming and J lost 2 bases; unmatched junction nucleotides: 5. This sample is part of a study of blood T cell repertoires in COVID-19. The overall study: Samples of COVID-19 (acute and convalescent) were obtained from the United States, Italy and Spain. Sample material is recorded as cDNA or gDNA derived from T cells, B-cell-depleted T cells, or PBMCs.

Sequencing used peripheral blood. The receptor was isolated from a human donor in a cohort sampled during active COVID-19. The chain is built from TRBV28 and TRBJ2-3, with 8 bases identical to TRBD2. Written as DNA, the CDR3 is TGTGCCAACGCGGGAGGTCCCACAGATACGCAGTATTTT. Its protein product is CANAGGPTDTQYF.